This T cell receptor (beta chain) was profiled in a study of blood T cell repertoires in COVID-19. Across the study: The United States, Italy and Spain provided the acute and convalescent COVID-19 samples. T cells, B-cell-depleted T cells, or PBMCs supplied cDNA or gDNA.

The CDR3 consists of 13 residues. Germline values: CDR1 GTSNPN, CDR2 SVGIG (reference sequence). Trimming cost V 1 base and J 6 bases, with 10 bases left between them. As originally analysed: Estimates of nucleated cell counts were drawn from the amplification of reference gene primers. Sequencing was performed with immunoSEQ multiplex PCR; in TCRdb, only in-frame clones are kept and a portion is missing. V, J and clone size reflect that table, while D and trimming were determined from the DNA. The sample yields some 130,000 clones, over 75% seen once. The V and J genes are TRBV30 and TRBJ1-5; D is unresolved. Source material: peripheral blood. The TCR was taken from a man between 65 and 85 years old with active COVID-19. The CDR3 protein is CAWSDRPGQPQHF. Written as DNA, the CDR3 is TGTGCCTGGAGTGACCGTCCGGGTCAGCCCCAGCATTTT.